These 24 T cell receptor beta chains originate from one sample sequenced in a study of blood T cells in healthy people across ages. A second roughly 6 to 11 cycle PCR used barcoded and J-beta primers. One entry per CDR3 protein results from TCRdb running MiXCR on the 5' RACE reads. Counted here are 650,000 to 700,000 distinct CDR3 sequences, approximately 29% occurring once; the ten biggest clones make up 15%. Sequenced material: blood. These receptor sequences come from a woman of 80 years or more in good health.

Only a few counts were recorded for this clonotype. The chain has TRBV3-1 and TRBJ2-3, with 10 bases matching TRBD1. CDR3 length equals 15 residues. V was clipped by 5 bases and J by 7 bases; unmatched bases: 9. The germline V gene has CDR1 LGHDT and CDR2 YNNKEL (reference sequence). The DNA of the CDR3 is TGTGCCAGCAGCGAGACAGGGGGCTTTAGGAATACGCAGTATTTT. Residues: CASSETGGFRNTQYF.

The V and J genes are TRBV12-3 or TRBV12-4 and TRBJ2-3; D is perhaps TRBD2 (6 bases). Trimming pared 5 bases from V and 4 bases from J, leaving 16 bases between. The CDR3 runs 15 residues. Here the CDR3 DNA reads TGTGCCAGCAGTCGTCAGGGAGGTTGCGCAGATACGCAGTATTTT. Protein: CASSRQGGCADTQYF.

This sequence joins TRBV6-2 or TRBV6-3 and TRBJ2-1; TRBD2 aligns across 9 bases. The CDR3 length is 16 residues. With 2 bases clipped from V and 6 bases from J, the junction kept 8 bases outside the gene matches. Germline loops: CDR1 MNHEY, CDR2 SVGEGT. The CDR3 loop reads CASSYGGLAGTNEQFF. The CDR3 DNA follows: TGTGCCAGCAGTTACGGGGGCCTAGCGGGGACCAATGAGCAGTTCTTC.

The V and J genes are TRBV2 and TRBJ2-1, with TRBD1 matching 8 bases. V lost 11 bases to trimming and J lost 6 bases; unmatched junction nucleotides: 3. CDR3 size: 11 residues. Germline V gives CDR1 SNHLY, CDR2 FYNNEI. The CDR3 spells CALGQGNEQFF. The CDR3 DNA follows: TGTGCCCTTGGACAGGGCAATGAGCAGTTCTTC.

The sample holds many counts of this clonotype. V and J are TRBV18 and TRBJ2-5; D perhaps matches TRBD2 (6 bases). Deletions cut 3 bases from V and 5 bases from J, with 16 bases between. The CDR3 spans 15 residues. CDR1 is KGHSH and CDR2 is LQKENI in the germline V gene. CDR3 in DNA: TGTGCCAGCTCACCGGAGGGCCTACTCGGGGAGACCCAGTACTTC. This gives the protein CASSPEGLLGETQYF.

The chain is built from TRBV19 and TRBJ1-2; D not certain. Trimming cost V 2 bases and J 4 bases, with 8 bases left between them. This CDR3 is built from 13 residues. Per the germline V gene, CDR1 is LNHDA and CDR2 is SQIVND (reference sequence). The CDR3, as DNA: TGTGCCAGTAGTATAATGCAGGTCTATGGCTACACCTTC. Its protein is CASSIMQVYGYTF.

CDR3 region: CASREVQGAGDTQYF. The DNA of the CDR3 is TGTGCCAGCAGGGAGGTACAGGGGGCAGGAGATACGCAGTATTTT. This chain uses TRBV2 with TRBJ2-3; 9 nucleotides align to TRBD1. The CDR3 is 15 amino acids. V shed 6 bases and J 5 bases; nucleotides not matched to a gene: 9. Germline loops: CDR1 SNHLY, CDR2 FYNNEI.

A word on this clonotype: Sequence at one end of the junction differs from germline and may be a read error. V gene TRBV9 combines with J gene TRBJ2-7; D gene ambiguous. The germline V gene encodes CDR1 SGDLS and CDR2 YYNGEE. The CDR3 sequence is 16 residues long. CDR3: CASGPPDAPNSYERYF. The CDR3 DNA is TGTGCCAGCGGCCCACCAGATGCACCTAATTCCTACGAGCGGTACTTC.

This CDR3 reads CASSLVSPTEQYF. The CDR3, as DNA: TGTGCCAGCAGCTTAGTATCCCCCACGGAGCAGTACTTC. V gene TRBV7-2 combines with J gene TRBJ2-4, with D uncertain. The CDR3 contains 13 residues. Germline V gene data show CDR1 as SGHTA and CDR2 as FQGNSA. The V end was cut by 1 base, the J end by 13 bases, with 14 bases between.

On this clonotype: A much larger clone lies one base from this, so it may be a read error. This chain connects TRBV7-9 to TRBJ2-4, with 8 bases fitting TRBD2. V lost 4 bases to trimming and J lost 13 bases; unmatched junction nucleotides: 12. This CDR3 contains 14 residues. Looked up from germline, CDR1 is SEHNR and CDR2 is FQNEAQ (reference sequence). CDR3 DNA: TGTGCCAGCAGCTCGGGAGGGCCCCGCGATGAGCAGTACTTC. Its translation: CASSSGGPRDEQYF.

The CDR3: CAGGVVTDTQYF. The CDR3 DNA reads as TGTGCCGGAGGGGTAGTCACAGATACGCAGTATTTT. This chain connects TRBV2 to TRBJ2-3; weak D call: TRBD2 (6 bases). Germline assignment: CDR1 SNHLY and CDR2 FYNNEI. This CDR3 comprises 12 residues. V lost 11 bases and J lost 2, with 11 bases in between.

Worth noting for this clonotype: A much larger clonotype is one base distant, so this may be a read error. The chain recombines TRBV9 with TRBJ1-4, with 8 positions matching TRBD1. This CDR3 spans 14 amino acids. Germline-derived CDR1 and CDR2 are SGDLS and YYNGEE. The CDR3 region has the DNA TGTGCCGGCAGCGTGACAGGGGTAAACGAAAAACTGTTTTTT. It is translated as CAGSVTGVNEKLFF.

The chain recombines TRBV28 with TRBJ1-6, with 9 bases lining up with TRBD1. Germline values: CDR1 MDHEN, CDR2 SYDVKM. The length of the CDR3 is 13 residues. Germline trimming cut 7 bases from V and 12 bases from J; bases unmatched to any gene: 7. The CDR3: CASKLTGGRPLHF. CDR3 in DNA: TGTGCCAGCAAACTGACAGGGGGAAGACCCCTCCACTTT. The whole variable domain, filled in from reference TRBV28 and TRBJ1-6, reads DVKVTQSSRYLVKRTGEKVFLECVQDMDHENMFWYRQDPGLGLRLIYFSYDVKMKEKGDIPEGYSVSREKKERFSLILESASTNQTSMYLCASKLTGGRPLHFGNGTRLTVT.

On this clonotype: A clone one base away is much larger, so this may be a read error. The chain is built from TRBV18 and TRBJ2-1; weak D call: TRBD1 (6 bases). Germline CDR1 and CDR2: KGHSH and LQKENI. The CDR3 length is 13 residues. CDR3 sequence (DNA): TGTGCCAGCTCCCCGGCAGGGGTCAATGGGCAGTTCTTC. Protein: CASSPAGVNGQFF.

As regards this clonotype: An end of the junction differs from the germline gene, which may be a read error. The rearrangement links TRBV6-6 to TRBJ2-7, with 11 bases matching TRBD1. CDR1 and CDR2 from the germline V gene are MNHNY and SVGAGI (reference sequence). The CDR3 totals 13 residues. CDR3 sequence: CTSSGTGGNEQHF. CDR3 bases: TGTACCAGCAGCGGGACAGGGGGAAACGAGCAGCACTTC.

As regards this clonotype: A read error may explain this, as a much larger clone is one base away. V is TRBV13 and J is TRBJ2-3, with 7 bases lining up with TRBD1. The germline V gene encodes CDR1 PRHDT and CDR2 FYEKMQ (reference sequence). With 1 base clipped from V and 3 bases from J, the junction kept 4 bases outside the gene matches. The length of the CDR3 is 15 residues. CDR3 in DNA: TGTGCCAGCAGCTTAGTAGGGGGCCAGACAGATACGCAGTATTTT. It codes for CASSLVGGQTDTQYF.

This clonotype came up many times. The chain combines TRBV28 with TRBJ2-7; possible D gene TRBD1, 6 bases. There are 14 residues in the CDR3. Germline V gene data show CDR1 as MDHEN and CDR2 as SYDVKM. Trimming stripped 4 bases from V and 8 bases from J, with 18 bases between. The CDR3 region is CASSSRGQVVKQYF. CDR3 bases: TGTGCCAGCAGTTCCAGGGGTCAGGTGGTAAAGCAGTACTTC.

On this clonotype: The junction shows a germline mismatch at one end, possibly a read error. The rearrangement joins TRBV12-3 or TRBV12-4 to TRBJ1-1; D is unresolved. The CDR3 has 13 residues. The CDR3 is CASSLHLGTEAFF. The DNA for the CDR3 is TGCGCCAGCAGTTTACACCTGGGAACTGAAGCTTTCTTT.

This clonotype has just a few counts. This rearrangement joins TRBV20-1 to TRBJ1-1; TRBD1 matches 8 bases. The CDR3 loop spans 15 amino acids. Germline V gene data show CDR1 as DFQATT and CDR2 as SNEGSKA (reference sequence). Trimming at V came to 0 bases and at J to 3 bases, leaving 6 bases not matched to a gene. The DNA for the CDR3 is TGCAGTGCTAGAGATTTAGACAGGGGTGACACTGAAGCTTTCTTT. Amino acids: CSARDLDRGDTEAFF.

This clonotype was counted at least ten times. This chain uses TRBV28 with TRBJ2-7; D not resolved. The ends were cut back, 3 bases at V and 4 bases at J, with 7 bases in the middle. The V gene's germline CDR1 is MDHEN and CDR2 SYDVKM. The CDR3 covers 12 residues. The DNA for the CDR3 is TGTGCCAGCAGTTTCGTAAGTTACGAGCAGTACTTC. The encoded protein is CASSFVSYEQYF.

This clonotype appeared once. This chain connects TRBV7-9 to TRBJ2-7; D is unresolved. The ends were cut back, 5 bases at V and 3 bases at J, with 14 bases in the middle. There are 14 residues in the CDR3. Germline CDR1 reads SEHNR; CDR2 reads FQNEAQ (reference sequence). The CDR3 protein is CASSPMARYYEQYF. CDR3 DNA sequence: TGTGCCAGCAGCCCGATGGCAAGGTACTACGAGCAGTACTTC.

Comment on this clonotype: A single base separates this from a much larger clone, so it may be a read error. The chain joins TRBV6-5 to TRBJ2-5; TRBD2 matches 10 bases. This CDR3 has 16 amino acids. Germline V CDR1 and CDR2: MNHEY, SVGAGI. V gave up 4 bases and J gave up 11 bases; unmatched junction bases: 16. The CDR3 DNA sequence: TGTGCCAGCAGTTCCCGGCTAGCGGGGGAACACAATGAGCAGTACTTC. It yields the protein CASSSRLAGEHNEQYF.

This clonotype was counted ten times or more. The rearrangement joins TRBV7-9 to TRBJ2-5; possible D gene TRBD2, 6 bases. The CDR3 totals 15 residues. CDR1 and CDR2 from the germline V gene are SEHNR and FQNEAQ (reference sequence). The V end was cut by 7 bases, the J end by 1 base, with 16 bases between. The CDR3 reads CASNWPVGGQETQYF. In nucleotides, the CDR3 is TGTGCCAGCAATTGGCCCGTGGGGGGCCAAGAGACCCAGTACTTC.

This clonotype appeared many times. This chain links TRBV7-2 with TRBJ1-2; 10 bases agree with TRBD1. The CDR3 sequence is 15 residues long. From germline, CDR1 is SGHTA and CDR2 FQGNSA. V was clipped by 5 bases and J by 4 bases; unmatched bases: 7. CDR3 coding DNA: TGTGCCAGCAGCCACCTACGGACAGGGGGCTATGGCTACACCTTC. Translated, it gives CASSHLRTGGYGYTF.